A selection of T cell receptor beta chains follows, all from one sample in a study of cytomegalovirus exposure and HLA in healthy donors. Here immunoSEQ multiplex PCR was the method, and the copy in TCRdb shows in-frame clones only, minus some. The sample lists about 110,000 clones; roughly 80% were seen once. The sequencing input was PBMCs. The source of these receptors is a man aged 60 to 69 in good health and CMV-seronegative. Both conserved end residues are part of each CDR3. The order of the fields is V gene, D gene, clone size, J gene, CDR3 protein, CDR3 DNA. A D gene is named only where the DNA matches it firmly. Size is stated for part of the rows, as once, few or many counts, or as a class when the clone is expanded.

v_call: TRBV2
d_call: .
clone_size: few
j_call: TRBJ1-5
cdr3_aa: CASKKDNSNQPQHF
cdr3_nt: TGTGCCAGCAAAAAAGACAATAGCAATCAGCCCCAGCATTTT

v_call: TRBV30
d_call: .
clone_size: .
j_call: TRBJ1-3
cdr3_aa: CAWRGIDRRSSGNTIYF
cdr3_nt: TGTGCCTGGAGAGGGATCGACAGGCGGAGCTCTGGAAACACCATATATTTT

v_call: TRBV5-1
d_call: .
clone_size: .
j_call: TRBJ2-2
cdr3_aa: CASSETTGNGELFF
cdr3_nt: TGCGCCAGCAGCGAAACTACAGGGAACGGGGAGCTGTTTTTT

v_call: TRBV7-8
d_call: .
clone_size: .
j_call: TRBJ1-5
cdr3_aa: CASSLRGGQPQHF
cdr3_nt: TGTGCCAGCAGCTTGAGGGGGGGCCAGCCCCAGCATTTT

v_call: TRBV5-1
d_call: .
clone_size: .
j_call: TRBJ2-5
cdr3_aa: CASSFTYQPRIPETQYF
cdr3_nt: TGCGCCAGCAGCTTCACATATCAACCGCGGATCCCCGAGACCCAGTACTTC

v_call: TRBV5-1
d_call: TRBD2
clone_size: .
j_call: TRBJ2-1
cdr3_aa: CASSYERGGDEQFF
cdr3_nt: TGCGCCAGCAGCTACGAGCGGGGGGGCGATGAGCAGTTCTTC

v_call: TRBV5-1
d_call: TRBD1
clone_size: .
j_call: TRBJ2-7
cdr3_aa: CASRRPGTGNEQYF
cdr3_nt: TGCGCCAGCAGACGTCCCGGGACAGGGAACGAGCAGTACTTC

v_call: TRBV6-5
d_call: .
clone_size: once
j_call: TRBJ1-2
cdr3_aa: CASSYQGNYGYTF
cdr3_nt: TGTGCCAGCAGTTACCAGGGAAACTATGGCTACACCTTC

v_call: TRBV10-1
d_call: .
clone_size: .
j_call: TRBJ2-1
cdr3_aa: CASSAMYRPWGSYNEQFF
cdr3_nt: TGCGCCAGCAGTGCTATGTACAGGCCGTGGGGATCCTACAATGAGCAGTTCTTC

v_call: TRBV7-2
d_call: TRBD2
clone_size: .
j_call: TRBJ2-7
cdr3_aa: CASRPGLAVSYEQYF
cdr3_nt: TGTGCCAGCAGGCCCGGACTAGCGGTATCCTACGAGCAGTACTTC

v_call: TRBV6-6
d_call: .
clone_size: .
j_call: TRBJ2-5
cdr3_aa: CASRKPGVGEETQYF
cdr3_nt: TGTGCCAGCAGAAAACCCGGAGTAGGTGAAGAGACCCAGTACTTC

v_call: TRBV30
d_call: TRBD2
clone_size: .
j_call: TRBJ2-1
cdr3_aa: CAWRAGGSSNEQFF
cdr3_nt: TGTGCCTGGAGAGCGGGGGGGTCGTCCAATGAGCAGTTCTTC

v_call: TRBV2
d_call: .
clone_size: .
j_call: TRBJ1-2
cdr3_aa: CASSENGGGYTF
cdr3_nt: TGTGCCAGCAGTGAAAATGGGGGCGGCTACACCTTC

v_call: TRBV2
d_call: TRBD2
clone_size: .
j_call: TRBJ2-3
cdr3_aa: CASSVGGGYTDTQYF
cdr3_nt: TGTGCCAGCAGTGTTGGGGGGGGATACACAGATACGCAGTATTTT

v_call: TRBV9
d_call: .
clone_size: .
j_call: TRBJ2-1
cdr3_aa: CASSVARHGIRHTEQFF
cdr3_nt: TGTGCCAGCAGCGTAGCGAGACACGGGATTAGACACACTGAGCAGTTCTTC

v_call: TRBV7-6
d_call: TRBD1
clone_size: .
j_call: TRBJ1-4
cdr3_aa: CASSFTGATNEKLFF
cdr3_nt: TGTGCCAGCAGCTTCACAGGGGCAACTAATGAAAAACTGTTTTTT

v_call: TRBV30
d_call: TRBD1
clone_size: .
j_call: TRBJ2-7
cdr3_aa: CAWDRGSYEQYF
cdr3_nt: TGTGCCTGGGACAGGGGTTCCTACGAGCAGTACTTC

v_call: TRBV30
d_call: TRBD1
clone_size: .
j_call: TRBJ1-6
cdr3_aa: CAWNRGTDNSPLHF
cdr3_nt: TGTGCCTGGAATCGGGGGACAGATAATTCACCCCTCCACTTT

v_call: TRBV19
d_call: TRBD1
clone_size: few
j_call: TRBJ1-2
cdr3_aa: CASSMAGTAFSPYGYTF
cdr3_nt: TGTGCCAGTAGTATGGCCGGGACAGCTTTCTCGCCCTATGGCTACACCTTC

v_call: TRBV7-9
d_call: .
clone_size: .
j_call: TRBJ2-7
cdr3_aa: CASMRDSASEQYF
cdr3_nt: TGTGCCAGCATGCGGGACAGCGCCTCCGAGCAGTACTTC

v_call: TRBV6-5
d_call: TRBD1
clone_size: .
j_call: TRBJ2-3
cdr3_aa: CASTSDRGNTDTQYF
cdr3_nt: TGTGCCAGCACCTCCGACAGGGGTAACACAGATACGCAGTATTTT

v_call: TRBV19
d_call: .
clone_size: few
j_call: TRBJ1-6
cdr3_aa: CATKDRLVNSPLHF
cdr3_nt: TGTGCCACAAAGGACAGATTGGTGAATTCACCCCTCCACTTT

v_call: TRBV19
d_call: .
clone_size: .
j_call: TRBJ2-2
cdr3_aa: CASSTGSPGELFF
cdr3_nt: TGTGCCAGTAGTACAGGGTCTCCCGGGGAGCTGTTTTTT